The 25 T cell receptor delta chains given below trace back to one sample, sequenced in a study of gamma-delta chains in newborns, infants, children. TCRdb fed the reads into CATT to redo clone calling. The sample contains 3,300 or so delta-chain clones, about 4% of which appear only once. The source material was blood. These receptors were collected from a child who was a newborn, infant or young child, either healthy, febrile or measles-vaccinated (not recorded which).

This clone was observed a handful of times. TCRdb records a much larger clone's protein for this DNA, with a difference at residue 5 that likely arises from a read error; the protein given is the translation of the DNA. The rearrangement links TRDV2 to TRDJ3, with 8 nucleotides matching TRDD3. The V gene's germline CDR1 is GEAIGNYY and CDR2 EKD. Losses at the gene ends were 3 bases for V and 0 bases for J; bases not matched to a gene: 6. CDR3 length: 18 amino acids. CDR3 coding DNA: TGTGCCTGTGACGCAAGCTGGGGGAGCTCCTGGGACACCCGACAGATGTTTTTC. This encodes CACDASWGSSWDTRQMFF.

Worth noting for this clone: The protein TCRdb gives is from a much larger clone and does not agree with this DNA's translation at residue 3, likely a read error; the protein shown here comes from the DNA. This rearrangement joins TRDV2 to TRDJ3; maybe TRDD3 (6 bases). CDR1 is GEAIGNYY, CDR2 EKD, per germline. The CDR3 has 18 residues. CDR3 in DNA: TGTGCCAGTGACACCTGGGGATTGAGCTCCTGGGACACCCGACAGATGTTTTTC. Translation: CASDTWGLSSWDTRQMFF.

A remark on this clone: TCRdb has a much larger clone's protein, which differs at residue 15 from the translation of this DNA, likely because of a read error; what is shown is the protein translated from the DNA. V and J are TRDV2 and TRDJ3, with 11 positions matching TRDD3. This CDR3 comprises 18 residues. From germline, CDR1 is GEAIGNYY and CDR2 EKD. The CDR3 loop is CACDTMGDTSWDTRKMFF. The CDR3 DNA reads TGTGCCTGTGACACAATGGGGGATACGTCCTGGGACACCCGAAAGATGTTTTTC.

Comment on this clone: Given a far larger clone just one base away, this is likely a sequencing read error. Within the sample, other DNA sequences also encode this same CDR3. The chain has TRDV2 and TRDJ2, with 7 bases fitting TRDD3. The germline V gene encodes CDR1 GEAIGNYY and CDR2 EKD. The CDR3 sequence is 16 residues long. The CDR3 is CACDTVGGGLTAQLFF. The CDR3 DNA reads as TGTGCCTGTGACACGGTTGGGGGAGGTTTGACAGCGCAACTCTTCTTT.

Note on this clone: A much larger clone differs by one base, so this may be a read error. CDR3 amino acids: CACDPVAILGVSSWDTRQMFF. The CDR3 region has the DNA TGTGCCTGTGACCCCGTCGCGATACTGGGGGTTAGCTCCTGGGACACCCGACAGATGTTTTTC. The genes are TRDV2 and TRDJ3, with TRDD3 matching 8 bases. No J segment appears in TCRdb, so it was assigned here by matching the sequence to germline. Germline values: CDR1 GEAIGNYY, CDR2 EKD. With V trimmed by 3 bases and J by 0 bases, 15 bases remained unmatched. This CDR3 is built from 21 residues.

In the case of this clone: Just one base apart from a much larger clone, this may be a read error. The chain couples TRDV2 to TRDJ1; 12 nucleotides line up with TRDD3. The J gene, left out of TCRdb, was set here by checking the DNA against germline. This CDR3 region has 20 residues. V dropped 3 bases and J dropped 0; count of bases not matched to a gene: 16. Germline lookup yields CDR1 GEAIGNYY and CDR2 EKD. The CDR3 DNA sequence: TGTGCCTGTGACCGAATACTGGGGGATACCCCACCCCTGTACACCGATAAACTCATCTTT. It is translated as CACDRILGDTPPLYTDKLIF.

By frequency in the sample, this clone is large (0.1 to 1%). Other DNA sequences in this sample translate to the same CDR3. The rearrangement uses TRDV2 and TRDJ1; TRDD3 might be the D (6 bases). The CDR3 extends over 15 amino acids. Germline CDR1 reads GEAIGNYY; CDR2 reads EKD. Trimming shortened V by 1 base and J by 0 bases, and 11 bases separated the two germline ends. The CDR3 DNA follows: TGTGCCTGTGACACGGTGGGGGTGTACACCGATAAACTCATCTTT. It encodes CACDTVGVYTDKLIF.

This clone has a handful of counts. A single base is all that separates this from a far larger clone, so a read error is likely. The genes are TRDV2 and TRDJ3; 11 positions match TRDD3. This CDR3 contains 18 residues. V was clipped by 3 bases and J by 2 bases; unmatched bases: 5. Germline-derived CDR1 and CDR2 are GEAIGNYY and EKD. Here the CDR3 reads CACDAVLGDTWDTRQMFF. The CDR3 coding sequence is TGTGCCTGTGACGCCGTACTGGGGGATACCTGGGACACCCGACAGATGTTTTTC.

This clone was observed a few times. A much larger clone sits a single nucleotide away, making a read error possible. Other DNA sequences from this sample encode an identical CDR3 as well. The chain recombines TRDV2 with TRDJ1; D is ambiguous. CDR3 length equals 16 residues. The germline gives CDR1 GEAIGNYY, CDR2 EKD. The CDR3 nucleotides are TGTGCCTGCGACACCGTAGGGCCAGCTTACACCGATAAACTCATCTTT. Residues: CACDTVGPAYTDKLIF.

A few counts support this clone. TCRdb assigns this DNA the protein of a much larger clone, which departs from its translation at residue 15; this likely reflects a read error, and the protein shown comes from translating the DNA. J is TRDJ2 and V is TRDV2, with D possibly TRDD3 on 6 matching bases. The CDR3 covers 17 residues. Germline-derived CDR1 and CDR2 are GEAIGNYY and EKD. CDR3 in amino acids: CACDKLGGPALTAQIFF. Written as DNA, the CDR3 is TGTGCCTGTGACAAGTTGGGGGGACCTGCTTTGACAGCACAAATCTTCTTT.

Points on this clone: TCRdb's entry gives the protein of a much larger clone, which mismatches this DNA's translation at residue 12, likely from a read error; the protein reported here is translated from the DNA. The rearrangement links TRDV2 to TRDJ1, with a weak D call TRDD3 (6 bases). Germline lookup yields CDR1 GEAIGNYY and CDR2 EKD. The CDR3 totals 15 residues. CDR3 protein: CACDPIDTNPDELIF. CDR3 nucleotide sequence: TGTGCCTGTGATCCAATTGATACGAACCCCGATGAACTCATCTTT.

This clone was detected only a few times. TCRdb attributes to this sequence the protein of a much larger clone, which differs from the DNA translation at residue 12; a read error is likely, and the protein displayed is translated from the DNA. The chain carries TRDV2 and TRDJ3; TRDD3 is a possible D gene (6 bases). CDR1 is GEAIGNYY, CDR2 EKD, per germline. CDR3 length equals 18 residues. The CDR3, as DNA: TGTGCCTGTGACACCGGTGGATTTAGCTCCTGGGGCACCCGACAGATGTTTTTC. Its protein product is CACDTGGFSSWGTRQMFF.

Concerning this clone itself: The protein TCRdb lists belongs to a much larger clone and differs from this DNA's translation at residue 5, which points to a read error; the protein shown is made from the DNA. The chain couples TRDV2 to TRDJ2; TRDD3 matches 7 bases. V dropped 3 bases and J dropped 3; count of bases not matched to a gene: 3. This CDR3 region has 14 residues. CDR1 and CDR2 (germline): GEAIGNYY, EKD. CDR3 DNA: TGTGCCTGTGACGAATGGGGGATGACAGCACAACTCTTCTTT. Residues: CACDEWGMTAQLFF.

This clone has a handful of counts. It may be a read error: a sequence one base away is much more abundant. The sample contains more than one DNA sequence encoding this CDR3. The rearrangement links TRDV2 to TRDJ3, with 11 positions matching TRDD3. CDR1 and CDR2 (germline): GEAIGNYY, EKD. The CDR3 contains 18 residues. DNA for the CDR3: TGTGCCTGTGACACTGGGGGATACGCATCCTGGGACACCCGGCAGATGTTTTTC. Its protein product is CACDTGGYASWDTRQMFF.

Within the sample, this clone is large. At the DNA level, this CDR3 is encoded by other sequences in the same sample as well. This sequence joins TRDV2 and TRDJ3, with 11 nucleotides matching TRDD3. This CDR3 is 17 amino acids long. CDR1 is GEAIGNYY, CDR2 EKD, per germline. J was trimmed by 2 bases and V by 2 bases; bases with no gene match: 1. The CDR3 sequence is CACDILGDTWDTRQMFF. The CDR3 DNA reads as TGTGCCTGTGACATACTGGGGGATACCTGGGACACCCGACAGATGTTTTTC.

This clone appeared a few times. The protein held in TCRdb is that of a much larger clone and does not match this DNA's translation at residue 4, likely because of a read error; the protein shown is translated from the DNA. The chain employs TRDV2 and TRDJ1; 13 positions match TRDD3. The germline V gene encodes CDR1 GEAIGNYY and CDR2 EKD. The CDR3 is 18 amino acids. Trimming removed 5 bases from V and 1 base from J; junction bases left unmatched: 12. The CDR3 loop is CACGSLGTGGYVTDKLIF. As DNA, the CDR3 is TGTGCCTGTGGGTCCCTCGGTACTGGGGGATACGTCACCGATAAACTCATCTTT.

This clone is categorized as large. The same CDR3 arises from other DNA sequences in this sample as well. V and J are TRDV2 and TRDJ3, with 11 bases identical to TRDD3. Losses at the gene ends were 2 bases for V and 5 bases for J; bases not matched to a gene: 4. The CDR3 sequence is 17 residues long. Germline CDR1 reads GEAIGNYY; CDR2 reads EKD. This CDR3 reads CACDILGDIRDTRQMFF. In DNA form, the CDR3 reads TGTGCCTGTGACATACTGGGGGATATCCGGGACACCCGACAGATGTTTTTC.

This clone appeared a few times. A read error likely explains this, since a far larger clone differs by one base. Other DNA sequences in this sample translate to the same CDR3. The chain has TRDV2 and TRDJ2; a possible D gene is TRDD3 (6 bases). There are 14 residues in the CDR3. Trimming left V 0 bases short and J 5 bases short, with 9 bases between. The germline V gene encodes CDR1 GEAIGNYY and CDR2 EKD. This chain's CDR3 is CACDTWGLTAQLFF. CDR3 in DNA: TGTGCCTGTGACACCTGGGGATTAACAGCACAACTCTTCTTT.

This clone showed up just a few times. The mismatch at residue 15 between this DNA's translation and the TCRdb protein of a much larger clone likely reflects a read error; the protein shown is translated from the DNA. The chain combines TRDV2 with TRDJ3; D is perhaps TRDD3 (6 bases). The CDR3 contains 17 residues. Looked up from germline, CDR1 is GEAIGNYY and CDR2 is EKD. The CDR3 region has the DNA TGTGCCTGTGACACCGTACTGGGCTCCTGGGACACCCGACAGACGTTTTTC. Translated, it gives CACDTVLGSWDTRQTFF.

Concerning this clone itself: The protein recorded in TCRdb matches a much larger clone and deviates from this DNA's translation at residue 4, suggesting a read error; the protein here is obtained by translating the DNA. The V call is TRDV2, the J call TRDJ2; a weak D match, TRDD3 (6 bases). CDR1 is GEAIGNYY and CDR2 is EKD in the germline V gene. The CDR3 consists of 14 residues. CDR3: CACGTWGLTAQLFF. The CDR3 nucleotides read TGTGCCTGTGGCACCTGGGGATTGACAGCACAACTCTTCTTT.

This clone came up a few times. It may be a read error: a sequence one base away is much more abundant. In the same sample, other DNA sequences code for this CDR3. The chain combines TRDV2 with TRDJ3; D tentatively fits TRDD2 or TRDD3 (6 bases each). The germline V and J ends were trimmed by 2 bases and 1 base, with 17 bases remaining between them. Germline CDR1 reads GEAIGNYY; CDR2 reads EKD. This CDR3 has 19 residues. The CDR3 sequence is CACDNLLLGDSWDTRQMFF. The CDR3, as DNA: TGTGCCTGTGACAACCTCCTACTTGGGGATTCCTGGGACACCCGACAGATGTTTTTC.

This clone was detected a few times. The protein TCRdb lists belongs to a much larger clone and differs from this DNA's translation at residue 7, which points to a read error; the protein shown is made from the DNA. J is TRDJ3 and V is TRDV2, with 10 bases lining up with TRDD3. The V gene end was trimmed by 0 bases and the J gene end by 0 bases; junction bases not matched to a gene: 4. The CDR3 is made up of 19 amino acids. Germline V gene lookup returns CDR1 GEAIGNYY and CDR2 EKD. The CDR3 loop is CACDTVRGIRSWDTRQMFF. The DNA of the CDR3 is TGTGCCTGTGACACCGTCCGGGGGATACGCTCCTGGGACACCCGACAGATGTTTTTC.

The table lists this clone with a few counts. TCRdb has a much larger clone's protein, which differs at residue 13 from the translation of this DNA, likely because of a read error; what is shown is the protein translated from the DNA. The CDR3 DNA is TGTGCCTGTGACCCTCTGGGGGACACTAACACCGATAGACTCATCTTT. Amino acid sequence: CACDPLGDTNTDRLIF. The genes are TRDV2 and TRDJ1; 8 bases are a match to TRDD3. The CDR3 is made up of 16 amino acids. The germline V gene encodes CDR1 GEAIGNYY and CDR2 EKD.

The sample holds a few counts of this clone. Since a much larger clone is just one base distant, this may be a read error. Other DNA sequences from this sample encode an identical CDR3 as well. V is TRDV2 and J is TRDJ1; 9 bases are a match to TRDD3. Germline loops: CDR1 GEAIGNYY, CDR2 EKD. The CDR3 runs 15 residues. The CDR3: CACDTAGGSRDKLIF. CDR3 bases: TGTGCCTGTGACACCGCTGGGGGATCCCGCGATAAACTCATCTTC.

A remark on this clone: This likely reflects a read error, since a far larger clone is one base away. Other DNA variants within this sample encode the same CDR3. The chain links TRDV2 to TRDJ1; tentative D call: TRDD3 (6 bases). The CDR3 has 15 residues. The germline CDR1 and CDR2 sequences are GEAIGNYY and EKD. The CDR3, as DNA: TGCGCCTGTGACACGGTGGGGGTGTACACCGATAAACTCATCTTT. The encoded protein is CACDTVGVYTDKLIF.